The next 17 T cell receptor beta chains were all read from a single sample in a study of beta chain features in type 1 diabetes. The study reverse transcribed the entire isolated RNA, so it sequenced expressed TCRB transcripts. Sequencing used immunoSEQ multiplex PCR; TCRdb keeps in-frame clones, though not all of them. The data contain 400,000 to 600,000 clones, around 30% of them singletons. The sample taken for sequencing was naive CD4+ T cells from blood. The receptor source for this set is a young man in good health.

This clone was detected a few times. This chain joins TRBV10-3 and TRBJ2-5; D possibly corresponds to TRBD2 (6 bases). This CDR3 is 12 amino acids long. V was cut by 6 bases and J by 5 bases, with 10 bases left in between. Germline-derived CDR1 and CDR2 are ENHRY and SYGVKD. The CDR3: CAIRGGEETQYF. In DNA, the CDR3 is TGTGCCATCAGAGGCGGGGAGGAGACCCAGTACTTC.

The V call is TRBV30, the J call TRBJ2-7, with D uncertain. The germline V and J ends were trimmed by 0 bases and 0 bases, with 9 bases remaining between them. Germline assignment: CDR1 GTSNPN and CDR2 SVGIG (reference sequence). This CDR3 spans 14 amino acids. CDR3: CAWSVAGGSYEQYF. The CDR3 DNA sequence: TGTGCCTGGAGTGTAGCAGGCGGCTCCTACGAGCAGTACTTC.

CDR3 nucleotide sequence: TGTGCCTTCAAGAGCGTATCGAACACCGGGGAGCTGTTTTTT. Amino acid sequence: CAFKSVSNTGELFF. The chain links TRBV30 to TRBJ2-2; D is undetermined. CDR3 length: 14 residues. Trimming cost V 7 bases and J 0 bases, with 12 bases left between them. Germline V CDR1 and CDR2: GTSNPN, SVGIG (reference sequence). Using reference TRBV30 and TRBJ2-2 for the parts outside the CDR3, the full variable domain is SQTIHQWPATLVQPVGSPLSLECTVEGTSNPNLYWYRQAAGRGLQLLFYSVGIGQISSEVPQNLSASRPQDRQFILSSKKLLLSDSGFYLCAFKSVSNTGELFFGEGSRLTVL.

The chain is built from TRBV5-6 and TRBJ2-7, with 7 bases aligning to TRBD1. From germline, CDR1 is SGHDT and CDR2 YYEEEE. CDR3 size: 16 residues. V lost 3 bases, J lost 0 bases, and 9 bases stayed unmatched. CDR3 protein: CASSSYGTESSYEQYF. The CDR3 DNA follows: TGTGCCAGCAGCTCCTACGGGACAGAGAGCTCCTACGAGCAGTACTTC. Full variable domain (missing parts from reference TRBV5-6 and TRBJ2-7): DAGVTQSPTHLIKTRGQQVTLRCSPKSGHDTVSWYQQALGQGPQFIFQYYEEEERQRGNFPDRFSGHQFPNYSSELNVNALLLGDSALYLCASSSYGTESSYEQYFGPGTRLTVT.

CDR3 bases: TGTGCCAGCAGTCCCGAACGACTAGCGGGAGTGGCCCAGTACTTC. It encodes CASSPERLAGVAQYF. The chain combines TRBV7-9 with TRBJ2-5; 12 nucleotides line up with TRBD2. This CDR3 spans 15 amino acids. V gave up 6 bases and J gave up 9 bases; unmatched junction bases: 11. Per the germline V gene, CDR1 is SEHNR and CDR2 is FQNEAQ (reference sequence).

V gene TRBV30 combines with J gene TRBJ2-2; 10 bases map to TRBD1. The ends lost 5 bases at V and 5 bases at J; junction bases unmatched: 5. From germline, CDR1 is GTSNPN and CDR2 SVGIG (reference sequence). The CDR3 covers 14 residues. The CDR3 DNA reads as TGTGCCTGGGTGACAGGGGGCCTGACCGGGGAGCTGTTTTTT. Protein: CAWVTGGLTGELFF.

This chain uses TRBV25-1 with TRBJ2-1; 8 bases fit TRBD2. Trimming removed 4 bases from V and 6 bases from J; junction bases left unmatched: 8. The CDR3 totals 15 residues. The V gene's germline CDR1 is MGHDK and CDR2 SYGVNS. This CDR3 is CASSGLAGNVNEQFF. CDR3 coding DNA: TGTGCCAGCAGTGGGCTAGCGGGCAATGTCAATGAGCAGTTCTTC.

This clone was counted a few times. The chain is built from TRBV6-5 and TRBJ2-7, with 11 bases fitting TRBD1. Germline values: CDR1 MNHEY, CDR2 SVGAGI. V shed 6 bases and J 2 bases; nucleotides not matched to a gene: 3. The CDR3 sequence is 14 residues long. The CDR3 nucleotides read TGTGCCAGCAGCCAGGACAGGGGGCCCTACGAGCAGTACTTC. This gives the protein CASSQDRGPYEQYF.

This clone was recorded a few times. The rearrangement links TRBV18 to TRBJ1-1; D is perhaps TRBD1 (5 bases). Trimming pared 1 base from V and 3 bases from J, leaving 9 bases between. Germline V gives CDR1 KGHSH, CDR2 LQKENI. This CDR3 region has 14 residues. This CDR3 reads CASSPLEGYTEAFF. The CDR3 DNA follows: TGTGCCAGCTCACCACTCGAGGGGTACACTGAAGCTTTCTTT.

J is TRBJ2-5 and V is TRBV28; D is ambiguous. The CDR3 runs to 14 residues. CDR1 is MDHEN, CDR2 SYDVKM, per germline. The germline V and J ends were trimmed by 1 base and 4 bases, with 10 bases remaining between them. The CDR3 DNA follows: TGTGCCAGCAGTTTATCCCCTTGGCCAGAGACCCAGTACTTC. Translated, it gives CASSLSPWPETQYF. Looking up the rest from reference TRBV28 and TRBJ2-5 gives the full variable domain: DVKVTQSSRYLVKRTGEKVFLECVQDMDHENMFWYRQDPGLGLRLIYFSYDVKMKEKGDIPEGYSVSREKKERFSLILESASTNQTSMYLCASSLSPWPETQYFGPGTRLLVL.

The rearrangement joins TRBV7-2 to TRBJ1-5; maybe TRBD1 (6 bases). This CDR3 is 16 amino acids long. The V and J ends lost 5 bases and 4 bases respectively, with 18 bases between them. Germline-derived CDR1 and CDR2 are SGHTA and FQGNSA. The CDR3 loop reads CASSPALGGRNQPQHF. In DNA form, the CDR3 reads TGTGCCAGCAGCCCAGCCTTGGGGGGCCGAAATCAGCCCCAGCATTTT.

The chain employs TRBV29-1 and TRBJ2-3; perhaps TRBD2 as D (6 bases). CDR3 size: 14 residues. Trimming removed 0 bases at V and 2 bases at J, with 9 bases between. Germline-derived CDR1 and CDR2 are SQVTM and ANQGSEA. The DNA for the CDR3 is TGCAGCGTTGAAGAGGAGGGTCCCACAGATACGCAGTATTTT. This codes for CSVEEEGPTDTQYF.

The chain carries TRBV9 and TRBJ2-7; TRBD2 matches at 13 bases. Per the germline V gene, CDR1 is SGDLS and CDR2 is YYNGEE. The V segment lost 4 bases and the J segment 6 bases; nucleotides outside the gene matches: 1. The CDR3 length is 13 residues. CDR3 region: CASSRTSGSEQYF. As DNA, the CDR3 is TGTGCCAGCAGCCGGACTAGCGGGAGCGAGCAGTACTTC.

This clone was found a few times. Other DNA variants within this sample encode the same CDR3. This chain connects TRBV7-9 to TRBJ2-3, with 12 bases matching TRBD2. J lost 5 bases, V lost 4 bases, and 4 bases had no gene match. The germline gives CDR1 SEHNR, CDR2 FQNEAQ (reference sequence). CDR3 size: 15 residues. In nucleotides, the CDR3 is TGTGCCAGCAGCTCCCCGGGACTAGCGGGAGATACGCAGTATTTT. Its protein is CASSSPGLAGDTQYF. The entire variable domain, with the rest obtained from reference TRBV7-9 and TRBJ2-3, is as follows: DTGVSQNPRHKITKRGQNVTFRCDPISEHNRLYWYRQTLGQGPEFLTYFQNEAQLEKSRLLSDRFSAERPKGSFSTLEIQRTEQGDSAMYLCASSSPGLAGDTQYFGPGTRLTVL.

The rearrangement joins TRBV29-1 to TRBJ2-5, with TRBD1 matching over 8 bases. The CDR3 consists of 12 residues. Germline values: CDR1 SQVTM, CDR2 ANQGSEA. Germline trimming cut 6 bases from V and 5 bases from J; bases unmatched to any gene: 5. CDR3 DNA sequence: TGCAGCGTCAGGGGGCCCTGGGAGACCCAGTACTTC. It encodes CSVRGPWETQYF.

The CDR3 here is CSVEEGKGDEAFF. The CDR3 nucleotides are TGCAGCGTTGAAGAGGGGAAGGGGGATGAAGCTTTCTTT. The chain is built from TRBV29-1 and TRBJ1-1, with a tentative D call TRBD1 (6 bases). The CDR3 has 13 residues. Germline assignment: CDR1 SQVTM and CDR2 ANQGSEA. Trimming took off 0 bases at V and 7 bases at J, with 12 bases between the two ends.

This clone was detected only a few times. The J gene is TRBJ2-5, the V gene TRBV2, with a possible D match to TRBD1 (6 bases). The CDR3 has 14 residues. Germline V gene lookup returns CDR1 SNHLY and CDR2 FYNNEI. Trimming removed 8 bases from V and 5 bases from J, with 18 bases in between. CDR3 sequence: CASVGRGIVETQYF. The DNA for the CDR3 is TGTGCCAGCGTGGGCAGGGGAATAGTGGAGACCCAGTACTTC.